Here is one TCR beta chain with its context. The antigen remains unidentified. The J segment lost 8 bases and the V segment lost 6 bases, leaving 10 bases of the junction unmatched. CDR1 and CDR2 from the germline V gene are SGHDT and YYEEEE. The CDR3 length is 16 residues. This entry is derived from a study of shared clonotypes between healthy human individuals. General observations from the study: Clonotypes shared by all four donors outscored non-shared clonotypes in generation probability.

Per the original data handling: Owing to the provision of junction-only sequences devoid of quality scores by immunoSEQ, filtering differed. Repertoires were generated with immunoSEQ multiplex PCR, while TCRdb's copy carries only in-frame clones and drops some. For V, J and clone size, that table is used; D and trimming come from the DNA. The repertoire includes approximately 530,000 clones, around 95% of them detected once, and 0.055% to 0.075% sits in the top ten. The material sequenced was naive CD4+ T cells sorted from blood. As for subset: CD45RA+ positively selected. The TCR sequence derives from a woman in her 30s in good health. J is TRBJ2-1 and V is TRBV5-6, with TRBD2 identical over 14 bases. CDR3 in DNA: TGTGCCAGCACCCGCTGGGGACTAGCGGGAGAAGATGAGCAGTTCTTC. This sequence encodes CASTRWGLAGEDEQFF.